The next 10 T cell receptor beta chains were all read from a single sample in a study of blood T cell repertoires in COVID-19. The repertoire was sequenced with immunoSEQ multiplex PCR; TCRdb's copy has only in-frame clones and lacks some. The table includes 350,000 or so clones, about four fifths detected once. The sequenced sample consisted of peripheral blood. These receptors originate from a man aged 25 to 40 with active or convalescent COVID-19.

A few counts support this clone. The V call is TRBV4-3, the J call TRBJ2-7; D may be TRBD2 (6 bases). Germline CDR1 is LGHNA and CDR2 is YSLEER. This CDR3 is built from 16 residues. Between the trimmed V and J ends, which lost 1 base and 5 bases, there was a span of 18 bases. In DNA, the CDR3 is TGCGCCAGCAGCCAAGTTTATGAGGGAGGCATCGACGAGCAGTACTTC. It yields the protein CASSQVYEGGIDEQYF.

This clone was seen once. J is TRBJ1-2 and V is TRBV25-1; a possible D gene is TRBD1 (6 bases). The CDR3 runs 12 residues. Germline V CDR1 and CDR2: MGHDK, SYGVNS. Trimming took off 8 bases at V and 7 bases at J, with 14 bases between the two ends. In DNA form, the CDR3 reads TGTGCCAGCTGGGGGGGGCAGGGTGGCTACACCTTC. It yields the protein CASWGGQGGYTF.

V and J are TRBV5-1 and TRBJ1-1; D may be TRBD1 (5 bases). CDR3 length: 14 amino acids. V was cut by 0 bases and J by 0 bases, with 6 bases left in between. Germline V gene lookup returns CDR1 SGHRS and CDR2 YFSETQ. Written as DNA, the CDR3 is TGCGCCAGCAGCTTGGTACAGGTGAACACTGAAGCTTTCTTT. Translated, it gives CASSLVQVNTEAFF. The whole variable domain, filled in from reference TRBV5-1 and TRBJ1-1, reads KAGVTQTPRYLIKTRGQQVTLSCSPISGHRSVSWYQQTPGQGLQFLFEYFSETQRNKGNFPGRFSGRQFSNSRSEMNVSTLELGDSALYLCASSLVQVNTEAFFGQGTRLTVV.

This clone was observed a single time. This sequence joins TRBV28 and TRBJ1-2, with D perhaps TRBD1 (6 bases). Germline loops: CDR1 MDHEN, CDR2 SYDVKM. The CDR3 has 17 residues. V lost 1 base to trimming and J lost 7 bases, with 22 bases between them. CDR3 region: CASSLSSGLTGPGGYTF. CDR3 in DNA: TGTGCCAGCAGTTTATCCTCTGGATTGACAGGCCCCGGTGGCTACACCTTC.

The chain recombines TRBV11-2 with TRBJ2-1, with 8 nucleotides matching TRBD2. This CDR3 is built from 16 residues. The germline gives CDR1 SGHAT, CDR2 FQNNGV. V lost 5 bases, J lost 2 bases, and 8 bases stayed unmatched. CDR3 bases: TGTGCCAGCAGCCCGATTCTAGCGGGCCCCTACAATGAGCAGTTCTTC. Amino acid sequence: CASSPILAGPYNEQFF.

The rearrangement joins TRBV6-2 or TRBV6-3 to TRBJ1-5; maybe TRBD1 (5 bases). The CDR3 has 14 amino acids. V gave up 4 bases and J gave up 5 bases, with 12 bases separating them. Per germline, CDR1 MNHEY and CDR2 SVGEGT. CDR3 sequence reads: CASSFRQLDQPQHF. CDR3 in DNA: TGTGCCAGCAGTTTTCGACAGCTCGATCAGCCCCAGCATTTT.

The rearrangement uses TRBV7-6 and TRBJ2-1; 9 bases are shared with TRBD1. The length of the CDR3 is 17 residues. J was trimmed by 7 bases and V by 5 bases; bases with no gene match: 15. Germline V gives CDR1 SGHVS, CDR2 FNYEAQ. CDR3 nucleotide sequence: TGTGCCAGCAGCCAAATTATCGCCGGGACAGGGAGTAATGAGCAGTTCTTC. Protein product: CASSQIIAGTGSNEQFF.

This chain links TRBV28 with TRBJ1-1; D is unresolved. The germline CDR1 and CDR2 sequences are MDHEN and SYDVKM. This CDR3 comprises 10 residues. V was pared by 6 bases and J by 6 bases, with 5 bases between. Here the CDR3 DNA reads TGTGCCAGCAGGAGCGCTGAAGCTTTCTTT. This encodes CASRSAEAFF.

The chain couples TRBV7-8 to TRBJ2-3, with TRBD2 matching 8 bases. In germline, CDR1 is SGHVS, CDR2 FQNEAQ. Trimming at V came to 1 base and at J to 4 bases, leaving 13 bases not matched to a gene. The CDR3 sequence is 18 residues long. The CDR3 is CASSLVGSGGRRADTQYF. The CDR3 bases are TGTGCCAGCAGCTTAGTAGGGAGCGGCGGGAGGCGCGCAGATACGCAGTATTTT.

The chain couples TRBV7-9 to TRBJ2-1; 11 bases agree with TRBD2. V lost 4 bases and J lost 6; bases outside the gene matches: 14. The CDR3 is 18 residues long. Germline V gives CDR1 SEHNR, CDR2 FQNEAQ (reference sequence). CDR3 in DNA: TGTGCCAGCAGCTCGCCGACTCGGCATAGCGGGAGGGCCAATGAGCAGTTCTTC. Amino acids: CASSSPTRHSGRANEQFF.